What follows are 14 T cell receptor beta chains derived from one specimen sequenced in a study of kidney transplant recipient with SARS-CoV-2 infection. TCRdb independently ran MiXCR on the reads; one entry per CDR3 protein. The sample contains 200,000 to 300,000 distinct CDR3 sequences, 25% to 35% of which appear only once. Sequenced material: a blood sample, taken at baseline and on roughly day 110 from a kidney transplant recipient. The receptors stem from a male patient between 25 and 39 years old who had COVID-19 and was a kidney transplant recipient. A share of the T cells may be of graft donor origin.

A word on this clonotype: This sequence may be a read error, since a much larger clone differs from it by one base. The chain couples TRBV12-3 or TRBV12-4 to TRBJ2-7; no clear D gene. CDR3 length equals 13 residues. DNA of the CDR3: TGTGCCGGCAGTCAAGGAAGGACGTCCGAGCAGTACTTC. Its translation is CAGSQGRTSEQYF.

The chain joins TRBV20-1 to TRBJ2-6, with D possibly being TRBD1 (5 bases). The V and J ends lost 6 bases and 0 bases respectively, with 15 bases between them. The CDR3 runs to 16 residues. The germline V gene has CDR1 DFQATT and CDR2 SNEGSKA (reference sequence). The CDR3 bases are TGCAGTGCCACGGGCAGGGCCATCTCTGGGGCCAACGTCCTGACTTTC. The encoded protein is CSATGRAISGANVLTF.

This clonotype occurred many times. The rearrangement joins TRBV7-9 to TRBJ1-4; possibly TRBD1 for D (5 bases). CDR3 size: 17 residues. Trimming removed 5 bases from V and 5 bases from J, with 21 bases in between. From germline, CDR1 is SEHNR and CDR2 FQNEAQ (reference sequence). This CDR3 reads CASSPILGEGDNEKLFF. CDR3 nucleotides: TGTGCCAGCAGCCCGATACTGGGGGAAGGGGACAATGAAAAACTGTTTTTT.

Turning to this clonotype: It may be a read error: a sequence one base away is much more abundant. The rearrangement joins TRBV10-2 to TRBJ1-2; D gene unclear. Germline V gives CDR1 WSHSY, CDR2 SAAADI. The CDR3 has 17 residues. This chain's CDR3 is CAGSRTITSRKTYGYTF. The CDR3 bases are TGCGCCGGCAGTCGAACAATCACTTCTAGAAAGACCTATGGCTACACCTTC.

This clonotype came up many times. The J gene is TRBJ2-7, the V gene TRBV5-1, with D perhaps matching TRBD2 (6 bases). The CDR3 loop spans 16 amino acids. V lost 7 bases, J lost 3 bases, and 23 bases lay in between. CDR1 is SGHRS and CDR2 is YFSETQ in the germline V gene. The CDR3 DNA reads TGCGCCAGCCAACTCCTGGAGTGGGGGGACGGCTACGAGCAGTACTTC. Protein: CASQLLEWGDGYEQYF.

This clonotype showed up many times. The chain is built from TRBV25-1 and TRBJ1-2; D unclear. The CDR3 totals 17 residues. Germline CDR1 MGHDK, CDR2 SYGVNS. V lost 5 bases and J 4 bases, leaving 23 bases between the germline ends. This chain's CDR3 is CASSPPQELGKTYGYTF. For the CDR3, the DNA is TGTGCCAGCAGTCCTCCACAAGAACTGGGAAAGACCTATGGCTACACCTTC.

The table lists this clonotype with many counts. The J gene is TRBJ1-1, the V gene TRBV7-2; D call uncertain. CDR3 size: 13 residues. Germline CDR1 reads SGHTA; CDR2 reads FQGNSA. V shed 6 bases and J shed 4 bases, with 12 bases lying between them. Here the CDR3 DNA reads TGTGCCAGCAGGGTTACTCCGAGCACTGAAGCTTTCTTT. Its protein product is CASRVTPSTEAFF.

This clonotype was recorded a few times. The J gene is TRBJ2-1, the V gene TRBV9; TRBD2 is a possible D gene (6 bases). CDR1 is SGDLS, CDR2 YYNGEE, per germline. The CDR3 consists of 15 residues. With 0 bases removed from V and 3 bases from J, the gap between germline ends came to 10 bases. Here the CDR3 DNA reads TGTGCCAGCAGCGTAGCCGGGAGTAACTACAATGAGCAGTTCTTC. Translated: CASSVAGSNYNEQFF. The full variable domain, with the rest looked up from reference TRBV9 and TRBJ2-1, is DSGVTQTPKHLITATGQRVTLRCSPRSGDLSVYWYQQSLDQGLQFLIQYYNGEERAKGNILERFSAQQFPDLHSELNLSSLELGDSALYFCASSVAGSNYNEQFFGPGTRLTVL.

This clonotype was recorded at least ten times. In DNA form, the CDR3 reads TGTGCCAGCAGCGAAAGCGGGAGGGCCAATGAGCAGTTCTTC. Protein: CASSESGRANEQFF. The chain is built from TRBV3-1 and TRBJ2-1; 10 bases are shared with TRBD2. Germline loops: CDR1 LGHDT, CDR2 YNNKEL (reference sequence). J gave up 6 bases and V 5 bases, and 4 bases lay outside the gene matches. The CDR3 contains 14 residues.

The chain links TRBV8-2 to TRBJ2-6. TRBV8-2 is deemed a pseudogene. The CDR3 has 17 amino acids. The CDR3 protein is CGSDQRITQSRANVLTF. CDR3 sequence (DNA): TGTGGCAGTGATCAGAGGATAACACAAAGTCGGGCCAACGTCCTGACTTTC.

In its sample, this clonotype was seen many times. V and J are TRBV24-1 and TRBJ2-1, with 13 bases identical to TRBD2. The germline V gene has CDR1 KGHDR and CDR2 SFDVKD. The V segment lost 4 bases and the J segment 6 bases; nucleotides outside the gene matches: 5. CDR3 size: 16 residues. CDR3 sequence: CATSDRTSGSSNEQFF. In DNA form, the CDR3 reads TGTGCCACCAGTGACCGGACTAGCGGGAGTTCCAATGAGCAGTTCTTC.

This clonotype was counted ten times or more. V and J are TRBV11-3 and TRBJ1-2, with D unresolved. CDR3 size: 17 residues. V was cut by 5 bases and J by 4 bases, with 23 bases left in between. Germline CDR1 SGHNT, CDR2 YENEEA. The CDR3 nucleotides are TGTGCCAGCAGCCTGATAGTCGATCTCGGAAAGACCTATGGCTACACCTTC. This codes for CASSLIVDLGKTYGYTF.

This clonotype has a count of ten or more. The chain joins TRBV7-8 to TRBJ1-5; 9 positions match TRBD1. Germline V gene data show CDR1 as SGHVS and CDR2 as FQNEAQ. This CDR3 region has 16 residues. V trimming: 0 bases; J trimming: 5 bases; junction bases outside the gene matches: 5. The CDR3 protein is CASSLAGQGRDQPQHF. CDR3 nucleotide sequence: TGTGCCAGCAGCTTAGCCGGACAGGGGAGGGATCAGCCCCAGCATTTT.

The table lists this clonotype with many counts. The chain employs TRBV3-1 and TRBJ2-2; D gene uncertain. From germline, CDR1 is LGHDT and CDR2 YNNKEL (reference sequence). Trimming pared 5 bases from V and 5 bases from J, leaving 24 bases between. The CDR3 is 18 amino acids. This CDR3 reads CASSLNDPISGLTGELFF. CDR3 sequence (DNA): TGTGCCAGCAGCTTAAACGATCCCATTTCAGGCTTGACCGGGGAGCTGTTTTTT.